A selection of T cell receptor beta chains follows, all from one sample in a study of cytomegalovirus exposure and HLA in healthy donors. Clones were sequenced by immunoSEQ multiplex PCR, and TCRdb holds only the in-frame ones, with some missing. The repertoire includes some 180,000 clones, about 80% of them detected once, and approximately 2% sits in the top ten. The sequenced material came from PBMCs. The receptors come from a woman aged 25 to 45 in good health and CMV-seronegative. CDR3s include the opening cysteine and the closing phenylalanine or tryptophan. The D gene is left open where the match is weak. Some rows have no size entry. The others give once, few or many, or a class for an expanded clone.

TRBJ1-1 TRBV25-1 . TRBD1 CASSVRGPDTEAFF TGTGCCAGCAGTGTCAGGGGGCCGGACACTGAAGCTTTCTTT
TRBJ1-2 TRBV10-2 . TRBD1 CASSEWQGAMGGYTF TGCGCCAGCAGTGAGTGGCAGGGGGCAATGGGAGGCTACACCTTC
TRBJ1-1 TRBV5-1 . . CASSLVAANTEAFF TGCGCCAGCAGCTTGGTGGCGGCAAACACTGAAGCTTTCTTT
TRBJ2-7 TRBV6-5 . . CASSYQGGYEQYF TGTGCCAGCAGTTACCAGGGCGGCTACGAGCAGTACTTC
TRBJ2-3 TRBV5-4 . TRBD1 CASSTGQTSTDTQYF TGTGCCAGCAGCACGGGACAGACTAGCACAGATACGCAGTATTTT
TRBJ2-3 TRBV2 . TRBD2 CASSGSGGATDTQYF TGTGCCAGCAGTGGTAGCGGGGGGGCCACAGATACGCAGTATTTT
TRBJ1-2 TRBV5-1 . . CASANPGTSVFYGYTF TGCGCCAGCGCAAACCCGGGTACTTCTGTGTTTTATGGCTACACCTTC
TRBJ1-5 TRBV9 . . CASTLNRTKNQPQHF TGTGCCAGCACCCTAAATAGGACAAAGAATCAGCCCCAGCATTTT
TRBJ2-3 TRBV4-3 . . CASSQGTDDTQYF TGCGCCAGCAGCCAAGGGACAGACGATACGCAGTATTTT
TRBJ2-1 TRBV7-3 . . CASSLTPPGNEQFF TGTGCTAGCAGCTTAACCCCTCCGGGCAATGAGCAGTTCTTC
TRBJ2-7 TRBV12-5 . TRBD1 CASGLVIRDRGHEQYF TGTGCTAGTGGTTTAGTTATAAGAGACAGGGGGCACGAGCAGTACTTC
TRBJ2-5 TRBV6-5 . . CASSVSRGQTQYF TGTGCCAGCAGTGTCTCAAGAGGGCAGACCCAGTACTTC
TRBJ1-3 TRBV28 once TRBD1 CASSSQGAGGNTIYF TGTGCCAGCAGTTCTCAGGGGGCTGGAGGAAACACCATATATTTT
TRBJ2-7 TRBV5-1 . . CASSLGGRGSSYEQYF TGCGCCAGCAGCTTAGGGGGGAGGGGGAGCTCCTACGAGCAGTACTTC
TRBJ2-4 TRBV4-1 once TRBD2 CASSQDKISSGGLAKNIQYF TGCGCCAGCAGCCAAGATAAGATTTCTAGCGGGGGGTTAGCCAAAAACATTCAGTACTTC
TRBJ2-5 TRBV4-2 . TRBD2 CASSQEGLAGGTETQYF TGTGCCAGCAGCCAAGAAGGGCTAGCGGGGGGGACAGAGACCCAGTACTTC
TRBJ1-1 TRBV19 . . CASSSRQPEAFF TGTGCCAGTAGTTCCCGACAGCCTGAAGCTTTCTTT
TRBJ2-7 TRBV19 . . CASSIAPSYEQYF TGTGCCAGTAGTATAGCCCCGTCCTACGAGCAGTACTTC
TRBJ2-7 TRBV15 . TRBD1 CATSSPMEDRGRYEQYF TGTGCCACCAGCAGCCCTATGGAGGACAGGGGTCGTTACGAGCAGTACTTC
TRBJ2-7 TRBV5-1 . TRBD1 CASRHDAGGYEQYF TGCGCCAGCAGACATGACGCAGGGGGCTACGAGCAGTACTTC
TRBJ2-1 TRBV5-1 . TRBD2 CASSWGLAGGKLIDNEQFF TGCGCCAGCAGCTGGGGACTAGCGGGGGGGAAACTAATAGACAATGAGCAGTTCTTC
TRBJ2-2 TRBV6-6 . . CASSSLGVADTGELFF TGTGCCAGCAGTTCCCTCGGGGTGGCGGACACCGGGGAGCTGTTTTTT
TRBJ2-3 TRBV7-2 . . CASSSAGTGYTQYF TGTGCCAGCAGCTCCGCCGGGACTGGATATACGCAGTATTTT
TRBJ1-2 TRBV27 . . CASKDPGYYGYTF TGTGCCAGCAAAGACCCGGGATATTATGGCTACACCTTC
TRBJ2-7 TRBV7-2 few . CASSLARGATYEQYF TGTGCCAGCAGCTTAGCCCGGGGGGCGACCTACGAGCAGTACTTC
TRBJ1-1 TRBV19 . TRBD1 CASRGDRGTNTEAFF TGTGCCAGTAGGGGGGACAGGGGGACGAACACTGAAGCTTTCTTT
TRBJ2-7 TRBV9 . . CASSVVADSYEQYF TGTGCCAGCAGCGTAGTGGCAGACTCCTACGAGCAGTACTTC
TRBJ2-7 TRBV27 . . CASSWDTGYEQYF TGTGCCAGCAGTTGGGACACAGGCTACGAGCAGTACTTC
TRBJ2-7 TRBV6-1 . . CASSEALVVRLSYEQYF TGTGCCAGCAGTGAAGCTCTAGTTGTCCGACTCTCCTACGAGCAGTACTTC
TRBJ1-4 TRBV7-9 . TRBD1 CASSQTGGGEKLFF TGTGCCAGCAGTCAGACAGGGGGTGGTGAAAAACTGTTTTTT
TRBJ2-7 TRBV9 . . CASSRDSSYEQYF TGTGCCAGCTCCCGGGACTCCTCCTACGAGCAGTACTTC